Presented here are 20 T cell receptor beta chains from one specimen sequenced in a study of T-cell reconstitution after alpha-beta-depleted transplantation in children. As it was prepared, the TCRbeta library received unique molecular identifiers. TCRdb recomputed calls from the PCR reads with MiXCR, one row per CDR3 protein. The sample shows approximately 800,000 distinct CDR3 sequences, under 20% of them seen only once. Material: PBMCs, mostly from graft donor cells, obtained 360 days after TCRalphabeta/CD19-depleted stem cell transplant. The receptors derive from a male patient younger than 18 who had a stem cell transplant for acute lymphoblastic leukemia, so the T cells may come from the graft donor.

The table lists this clonotype with a few counts. The chain uses TRBV15 and TRBJ2-3; 8 bases align to TRBD2. Germline CDR1 and CDR2: LNHNV and YYDKDF (reference sequence). J gave up 3 bases and V 5 bases, and 16 bases lay outside the gene matches. This CDR3 is 18 amino acids long. The CDR3 sequence: CATSGTHSGKKWTDTQYF. For the CDR3, the DNA is TGTGCCACCAGCGGCACCCATAGCGGGAAGAAGTGGACAGATACGCAGTATTTT.

DNA for the CDR3: TGTGCCAGCAGCCAAGTGGGGGGAGAATATACGCAGTATTTT. It is translated as CASSQVGGEYTQYF. The chain combines TRBV3-1 with TRBJ2-3; possibly TRBD2 for D (6 bases). V shed 1 base and J shed 7 bases, with 12 bases lying between them. This CDR3 contains 14 residues. CDR1 is LGHDT and CDR2 is YNNKEL in the germline V gene (reference sequence).

In its sample, this clonotype was seen a few times. The J gene is TRBJ2-7, the V gene TRBV5-1; D call uncertain. Trimming shortened V by 0 bases and J by 6 bases, and 13 bases separated the two germline ends. Germline V lookup: CDR1 SGHRS, CDR2 YFSETQ. The CDR3 totals 14 residues. In DNA form, the CDR3 reads TGCGCCAGCAGCTTGGTCCCTAGTGCGGCCGAGCAGTACTTC. This sequence encodes CASSLVPSAAEQYF. Full variable domain (remainder filled in from reference TRBV5-1 and TRBJ2-7): KAGVTQTPRYLIKTRGQQVTLSCSPISGHRSVSWYQQTPGQGLQFLFEYFSETQRNKGNFPGRFSGRQFSNSRSEMNVSTLELGDSALYLCASSLVPSAAEQYFGPGTRLTVT.

The CDR3 loop is CASSYLEGVQETQYF. The CDR3 DNA reads as TGTGCCAGCAGCTACTTGGAGGGGGTGCAAGAGACCCAGTACTTC. This rearrangement joins TRBV7-9 to TRBJ2-5; D may correspond to TRBD1 or TRBD2 (6 bases each). The CDR3 totals 15 residues. V was shortened by 4 bases and J by 2 bases, with 14 bases between the two germline ends. Germline assignment: CDR1 SEHNR and CDR2 FQNEAQ (reference sequence). The variable domain in full, completed from reference TRBV7-9 and TRBJ2-5, reads DTGVSQNPRHKITKRGQNVTFRCDPISEHNRLYWYRQTLGQGPEFLTYFQNEAQLEKSRLLSDRFSAERPKGSFSTLEIQRTEQGDSAMYLCASSYLEGVQETQYFGPGTRLLVL.

This clonotype was counted at least ten times. The V call is TRBV5-1, the J call TRBJ1-2; 8 positions match TRBD1. The CDR3 has 13 residues. J was trimmed by 7 bases and V by 4 bases; bases with no gene match: 6. Germline V lookup: CDR1 SGHRS, CDR2 YFSETQ. The DNA for the CDR3 is TGCGCCAGCAGCGTCAGGGGGCAAGCTGGCTACACCTTC. Its protein product is CASSVRGQAGYTF.

CDR3 DNA: TGTGCCAGCAGTTTACACAGGGGGCTCGCCAAAAACATTCAGTACTTC. It yields the protein CASSLHRGLAKNIQYF. The chain has TRBV27 and TRBJ2-4; 9 nucleotides match TRBD1. Looked up from germline, CDR1 is MNHEY and CDR2 is SMNVEV (reference sequence). This CDR3 has 16 residues. Trimming removed 2 bases from V and 1 base from J; junction bases left unmatched: 3.

This clonotype was seen more than once but under ten times. The chain is built from TRBV6-2 or TRBV6-3 and TRBJ2-7; D is unclear. Trimming shortened V by 8 bases and J by 4 bases, and 21 bases separated the two germline ends. Germline CDR1 reads MNHEY; CDR2 reads SVGEGT. The CDR3 has 15 residues. This CDR3 is CASGSGVSDPYEQYF. Written as DNA, the CDR3 is TGTGCCAGCGGTTCGGGTGTGAGCGACCCGTACGAGCAGTACTTC.

V and J are TRBV25-1 and TRBJ2-2; D is unclear. This CDR3 spans 14 amino acids. V was pared by 4 bases and J by 4 bases, with 10 bases between. Germline assignment: CDR1 MGHDK and CDR2 SYGVNS. The CDR3 loop is CASSVVYSTGELFF. As DNA, the CDR3 is TGTGCCAGCAGTGTAGTATATTCCACCGGGGAGCTGTTTTTT.

This clonotype came up a few times. The chain combines TRBV5-6 with TRBJ2-7; 8 bases align to TRBD2. The junction had 9 bases not matched to a gene; V was cut back by 4 bases and J by 6 bases. The CDR3 consists of 14 residues. Germline V gene data show CDR1 as SGHDT and CDR2 as YYEEEE. CDR3 sequence (DNA): TGTGCCAGCAGCATCGGGGCGGGAGGTCTCGAGCAGTACTTC. It encodes CASSIGAGGLEQYF.

The sample holds a few counts of this clonotype. The chain combines TRBV20-1 with TRBJ2-4; the D gene is possibly TRBD1 (8 bases). This CDR3 has 20 amino acids. V was pared by 3 bases and J by 1 base, with 28 bases between. Germline-derived CDR1 and CDR2 are DFQATT and SNEGSKA (reference sequence). The CDR3 protein is CSARDDPGQVGGVAKNIQYF. As DNA, the CDR3 is TGCAGTGCTAGGGATGATCCGGGACAGGTGGGGGGGGTGGCCAAAAACATTCAGTACTTC.

The chain employs TRBV5-1 and TRBJ1-1; D call uncertain. Germline CDR1 SGHRS, CDR2 YFSETQ. Trimming left V 1 base short and J 11 bases short, with 15 bases between. CDR3 size: 13 residues. CDR3 residues: CASSLMPGLYAFF. CDR3 DNA: TGCGCCAGCAGCTTGATGCCAGGATTATATGCTTTCTTT.

This clonotype was recorded at least ten times. The J gene is TRBJ1-2, the V gene TRBV4-1; a possible D gene is TRBD1 (5 bases). This CDR3 has 13 amino acids. Per the germline V gene, CDR1 is MGHRA and CDR2 is YSYEKL. V was trimmed by 4 bases and J by 3 bases, leaving 9 bases between them. CDR3 coding DNA: TGCGCCAGCAGCCCTACAGGAGACTATGGCTACACCTTC. This encodes CASSPTGDYGYTF.

The table lists this clonotype with a few counts. This sequence joins TRBV7-8 and TRBJ2-1; tentatively, D is TRBD1 or TRBD2 (5 bases each). The V gene's germline CDR1 is SGHVS and CDR2 FQNEAQ. The CDR3 consists of 15 residues. V lost 0 bases and J 7 bases, leaving 13 bases between the germline ends. CDR3 coding DNA: TGTGCCAGCAGCTTAGCGGTGGGGGACCGAAATGAGCAGTTCTTC. Encoded protein: CASSLAVGDRNEQFF.

The CDR3 sequence is CASSSGYEGFQYF. The CDR3 DNA is TGTGCCAGCAGCTCGGGATACGAGGGGTTTCAGTACTTC. This sequence joins TRBV7-3 and TRBJ2-4; either TRBD1 or TRBD2 may fit D (5 bases each). The V end was cut by 4 bases, the J end by 11 bases, with 15 bases between. CDR3 length: 13 amino acids. Germline lookup yields CDR1 SGHTA and CDR2 FQGTGA. Looking up the rest from reference TRBV7-3 and TRBJ2-4 gives the full variable domain: GAGVSQTPSNKVTEKGKYVELRCDPISGHTALYWYRQSLGQGPEFLIYFQGTGAADDSGLPNDRFFAVRPEGSVSTLKIQRTERGDSAVYLCASSSGYEGFQYFGAGTRLSVL.

The V and J genes are TRBV7-9 and TRBJ2-1; no clear D. The CDR3 extends over 15 amino acids. The ends were cut back, 4 bases at V and 5 bases at J, with 15 bases in the middle. Germline lookup yields CDR1 SEHNR and CDR2 FQNEAQ (reference sequence). CDR3 sequence reads: CASSSRAYVHNEQFF. CDR3 bases: TGTGCCAGCAGCTCCCGCGCCTATGTCCACAATGAGCAGTTCTTC.

This chain links TRBV29-1 with TRBJ1-2; 8 positions agree with TRBD1. This CDR3 is built from 13 residues. Germline lookup yields CDR1 SQVTM and CDR2 ANQGSEA. V gave up 8 bases and J gave up 3 bases; unmatched junction bases: 8. The CDR3 DNA sequence: TGCAGCATGACAGGGGACGTTGACTATGGCTACACCTTC. This encodes CSMTGDVDYGYTF.

This chain uses TRBV30 with TRBJ2-1, with TRBD1 identical over 7 bases. Germline-derived CDR1 and CDR2 are GTSNPN and SVGIG (reference sequence). This CDR3 contains 14 residues. The V and J ends lost 3 bases and 5 bases, in that order; junction bases with no gene match: 7. The CDR3 region has the DNA TGTGCCTGGAGAGGGGGCACCGTGGACAATGAGCAGTTCTTC. It specifies CAWRGGTVDNEQFF.

The chain carries TRBV2 and TRBJ2-2; TRBD1 might be the D (6 bases). This CDR3 spans 15 amino acids. Germline V gene sequence: CDR1 SNHLY, CDR2 FYNNEI. The V and J ends lost 6 bases and 0 bases respectively, with 11 bases between them. This CDR3 reads CASRYRDPNTGELFF. CDR3 sequence (DNA): TGTGCCAGCAGGTACAGGGACCCGAACACCGGGGAGCTGTTTTTT. The full variable domain, its missing parts supplied by reference TRBV2 and TRBJ2-2, is EPEVTQTPSHQVTQMGQEVILRCVPISNHLYFYWYRQILGQKVEFLVSFYNNEISEKSEIFDDQFSVERPDGSNFTLKIRSTKLEDSAMYFCASRYRDPNTGELFFGEGSRLTVL.

V gene TRBV12-3 or TRBV12-4 combines with J gene TRBJ2-7; D is undetermined. Trimming cost V 6 bases and J 4 bases, with 13 bases left between them. CDR3 length equals 13 residues. Written as DNA, the CDR3 is TGTGCCAGCAGCCTGATTGACGGATACGAGCAGTACTTC. Protein product: CASSLIDGYEQYF.

This clonotype was counted between two and nine times. The V and J genes are TRBV7-3 and TRBJ2-1; D not resolved. Between the trimmed V and J ends, which lost 0 bases and 6 bases, there was a span of 18 bases. The CDR3 consists of 17 residues. Germline-derived CDR1 and CDR2 are SGHTA and FQGTGA. The CDR3 coding sequence is TGTGCCAGCAGCTTAACCCCTCAAGGAAGTGGGCGCAATGAGCAGTTCTTC. Its protein is CASSLTPQGSGRNEQFF. The entire variable domain, with the rest obtained from reference TRBV7-3 and TRBJ2-1, is as follows: GAGVSQTPSNKVTEKGKYVELRCDPISGHTALYWYRQSLGQGPEFLIYFQGTGAADDSGLPNDRFFAVRPEGSVSTLKIQRTERGDSAVYLCASSLTPQGSGRNEQFFGPGTRLTVL.